Here is one T cell receptor beta chain with its context. This record comes from a study of OX40 agonist ivuxolimab in advanced cancers. For the study at large: In three patients, partial responses were observed, one with hepatocellular carcinoma and two with cutaneous melanoma.

TCRdb's table, derived via immunoSEQ multiplex PCR, lists solely in-frame clones and lacks some. In the table there are about 74,000 clones, 84% of which are singletons. Unmatched junction bases numbered 2, after V lost 3 bases and J lost 0 bases. Germline CDR1 is SGHRS and CDR2 is YFSETQ. The CDR3 is made up of 15 amino acids. The specimen was CD4+ or CD8+ T cells sorted from blood, collected in a trial of the OX40 agonist ivuxolimab. The chain has TRBV5-1 and TRBJ2-1, with 8 bases fitting TRBD2. This TCR was recovered from an adult with an advanced solid tumor such as melanoma, head and neck, liver or kidney cancer. CDR3 residues: CASSSGLGSYNEQFF. Here the CDR3 DNA reads TGCGCCAGCAGCTCGGGACTAGGCTCCTACAATGAGCAGTTCTTC.